The sequence of this TCR beta chain was determined in a study of shared clonotypes between healthy human individuals. Study-wide background: For every donor, three CD4 naive, three CD4 memory, two CD8 naive and one CD8 memory plates were used.

TCRdb keeps only in-frame clones here, not all; method: immunoSEQ multiplex PCR. This sample has over 700,000 clones, with around 77% found just once. This TCR was recovered from a woman between 25 and 40 years old in good health. Sample: memory CD4+ T cells sorted from blood. The subset was: CD45RA-negative fraction.

This CDR3 is CASSVGGYEQYF. In DNA form, the CDR3 reads TGTGCCAGCAGCGTCGGGGGCTACGAGCAGTACTTC. The chain joins TRBV7-2 to TRBJ2-7, with TRBD2 as a possible D gene (6 bases). This CDR3 has 12 residues. CDR1 is SGHTA and CDR2 is FQGNSA in the germline V gene. With 5 bases removed from V and 3 bases from J, the gap between germline ends came to 8 bases. The full variable domain, in which reference TRBV7-2 and TRBJ2-7 provide the parts outside the CDR3, is GAGVSQSPSNKVTEKGKDVELRCDPISGHTALYWYRQSLGQGLEFLIYFQGNSAPDKSGLPSDRFSAERTGGSVSTLTIQRTQQEDSAVYLCASSVGGYEQYFGPGTRLTVT.